The 30 T cell receptor beta chains below come from one sample, sequenced in a study of neurological immune-mediated disorders (dated by TCRdb to 2018 to 2020). Receptors were amplified or captured by 5' RACE. The data were produced on an Illumina HiSeq 2500. The public reads were reprocessed in TCRdb via fastp at Q25 and MiXCR, keeping in-frame beta chains. All rows with the same CDR3 protein become a single entry with the most common DNA and genes. The sample data list under 20,000 distinct CDR3 sequences, and about 2.6% of these were observed just once. The ten top clones hold 5.5% of the sample. The source material was PBMCs. The origin of the receptors is a young woman with multiple sclerosis.

This clonotype was seen repeatedly, ten times or more. The rearrangement joins TRBV12-3 or TRBV12-4 to TRBJ1-1, with D uncertain. V was cut by 4 bases and J by 5 bases, with 14 bases left in between. This CDR3 contains 14 residues. The CDR3 bases are TGTGCCAGCAGTTCCCGATCCCCGCGGACTGAAGCTTTCTTT. It yields the protein CASSSRSPRTEAFF.

At least ten counts were recorded for this clonotype. This rearrangement joins TRBV4-3 to TRBJ2-4; D tentatively fits TRBD1 or TRBD2 (6 bases each). Germline V CDR1 and CDR2: LGHNA, YSLEER. The CDR3 is made up of 17 amino acids. V was clipped by 0 bases and J by 2 bases, with 14 bases between them. The CDR3 loop is CASSQDRTGATKNIQYF. Here the CDR3 DNA reads TGCGCCAGCAGCCAAGATCGTACGGGGGCGACCAAAAACATTCAGTACTTC.

This clonotype is classed as medium-sized. V and J are TRBV21-1 and TRBJ1-1; the D call of TRBD1 is as the table states it, not checked on the DNA. TRBV21-1 is a pseudogene segment. The CDR3 is made up of 14 amino acids. As DNA, the CDR3 is TGTGCCAGCAGCAAGCGGGGGCCGAACACTGAAGCTTTCTTT. Translated, it gives CASSKRGPNTEAFF.

In this sample, this clonotype turned up many times. This sequence joins TRBV20-1 and TRBJ2-3; possible D gene TRBD1, 6 bases. The V gene lost 1 base and the J gene lost 10 bases, with 9 bases spanning the gap. The CDR3 contains 11 residues. Germline loops: CDR1 DFQATT, CDR2 SNEGSKA (reference sequence). CDR3 residues: CSARGSGAQYF. CDR3 nucleotide sequence: TGCAGTGCTAGAGGGTCAGGGGCGCAGTATTTT.

Many counts were recorded for this clonotype. The J gene is TRBJ2-2, the V gene TRBV29-1; no reliable D call. Per germline, CDR1 SQVTM and CDR2 ANQGSEA. V dropped 7 bases and J dropped 0 bases, with 12 bases sitting between them. The CDR3 has 14 amino acids. CDR3 sequence: CSASNPANTGELFF. In DNA, the CDR3 is TGCAGCGCCTCCAACCCCGCGAACACCGGGGAGCTGTTTTTT.

In this sample, this clonotype turned up many times. Compared with germline, one end of the junction differs, possibly owing to a read error. The chain recombines TRBV20-1 with TRBJ1-5, with TRBD1 identical over 8 bases. The germline gives CDR1 DFQATT, CDR2 SNEGSKA (reference sequence). The CDR3 totals 14 residues. CDR3 sequence reads: CSAGRGQSNQPQNF. The CDR3 region has the DNA TGCAGTGCGGGCAGGGGGCAAAGCAATCAGCCCCAGAATTTT.

This clonotype was counted many times. This chain uses TRBV27 with TRBJ2-3; D uncertain. The germline V gene has CDR1 MNHEY and CDR2 SMNVEV (reference sequence). This CDR3 region has 13 residues. Trimming removed 4 bases from V and 9 bases from J, with 14 bases in between. The CDR3 bases are TGTGCCAGCAGTTCCCTCGGTTGGGTGACGCAGTATTTT. It is translated as CASSSLGWVTQYF.

The table lists this clonotype with many counts. V usage is TRBV12-3 or TRBV12-4 and J usage is TRBJ1-4; D unresolved. V lost 6 bases and J 8 bases, leaving 16 bases between the germline ends. The CDR3 extends over 14 amino acids. CDR3 protein: CASSSENKPEKLFF. For the CDR3, the DNA is TGTGCCAGCAGCTCAGAAAATAAACCGGAAAAACTGTTTTTT.

The chain combines TRBV20-1 with TRBJ1-6; D gene unclear. The V gene's germline CDR1 is DFQATT and CDR2 SNEGSKA (reference sequence). CDR3 length: 15 residues. V was pared by 4 bases and J by 6 bases, with 16 bases between. CDR3 nucleotides: TGCAGTGCTACAACGGGCCAACGTATTAATTCACCCCTCCACTTT. This gives the protein CSATTGQRINSPLHF.

This clonotype was observed at least ten times. The V and J genes are TRBV18 and TRBJ1-1; maybe TRBD1 (5 bases). The germline V gene encodes CDR1 KGHSH and CDR2 LQKENI. V lost 3 bases and J lost 4, with 9 bases in between. The CDR3 is made up of 13 amino acids. The CDR3 nucleotides are TGTGCCAGCTCACCGGGCAGGGCCACTGAAGCTTTCTTT. It specifies CASSPGRATEAFF.

In its sample, this clonotype was seen many times. The chain is built from TRBV5-5 and TRBJ1-5; D is unresolved. Germline assignment: CDR1 SGHKS and CDR2 YYEKEE (reference sequence). With 3 bases removed from V and 12 bases from J, the gap between germline ends came to 13 bases. This CDR3 spans 12 amino acids. DNA for the CDR3: TGTGCCAGCAGCTCCGAATTTGCATACCAGCATTTT. Translation gives CASSSEFAYQHF.

This clonotype was seen many times. This chain links TRBV20-1 with TRBJ2-3; D remains unclear. This CDR3 has 13 amino acids. Trimming cost V 0 bases and J 1 base, with 5 bases left between them. CDR1 DFQATT and CDR2 SNEGSKA come from the germline V gene (reference sequence). The CDR3: CSARERGTDTQYF. CDR3 nucleotides: TGCAGTGCTAGAGAGCGAGGCACAGATACGCAGTATTTT.

This clonotype has a count of ten or more. DNA of the CDR3: TGCAGTGCTCGTACAGGGGCTAGCAACACTGAAGCTTTCTTT. Translated, it gives CSARTGASNTEAFF. The genes are TRBV20-1 and TRBJ1-1, with 7 nucleotides matching TRBD1. Germline V lookup: CDR1 DFQATT, CDR2 SNEGSKA (reference sequence). This CDR3 contains 14 residues. Trimming at V came to 5 bases and at J to 2 bases, leaving 8 bases not matched to a gene.

This clonotype was seen repeatedly, ten times or more. This sequence joins TRBV25-1 and TRBJ1-2; no firm D call. Deletions cut 4 bases from V and 9 bases from J, with 18 bases between. CDR1 and CDR2 (germline): MGHDK, SYGVNS. There are 14 residues in the CDR3. The CDR3 DNA is TGTGCCAGCAGTGGCGACATTCCGGGTATGCGCTACACCTTC. Its translation: CASSGDIPGMRYTF.

At least ten counts were recorded for this clonotype. The CDR3 bases are TGTGCCAGCAGTTTCGGTTCCAGTTCCTACAATGAGCAGTTCTTC. Protein: CASSFGSSSYNEQFF. The chain carries TRBV12-3 or TRBV12-4 and TRBJ2-1; D is uncertain. V lost 3 bases and J 1 base, leaving 10 bases between the germline ends. The CDR3 has 15 residues.

There are many counts of this clonotype. V usage is TRBV7-3 and J usage is TRBJ1-1, with 9 bases lining up with TRBD1. CDR3 size: 14 residues. Germline V lookup: CDR1 SGHTA, CDR2 FQGTGA. V trimming: 4 bases; J trimming: 7 bases; junction bases outside the gene matches: 7. The CDR3 coding sequence is TGTGCCAGCAGCTGGACAGGGGAAAAGGGTGAAGCTTTCTTT. It specifies CASSWTGEKGEAFF.

The chain couples TRBV20-1 to TRBJ1-1, with 7 bases fitting TRBD1. This CDR3 region has 15 residues. V lost 5 bases to trimming and J lost 0 bases; unmatched junction nucleotides: 9. Per the germline V gene, CDR1 is DFQATT and CDR2 is SNEGSKA (reference sequence). CDR3 region: CSAPITTGMNTEAFF. The CDR3, as DNA: TGCAGTGCTCCTATAACGACAGGGATGAACACTGAAGCTTTCTTT.

At least ten counts were recorded for this clonotype. The chain links TRBV10-2 to TRBJ2-2; TRBD2 aligns across 8 bases. The CDR3 has 14 amino acids. The J segment lost 4 bases and the V segment lost 6 bases, leaving 4 bases of the junction unmatched. Germline loops: CDR1 WSHSY, CDR2 SAAADI. CDR3 nucleotide sequence: TGCGCCAGCAGAGAGCGGGGGCTCACCGGGGAGCTGTTTTTT. Translation gives CASRERGLTGELFF.

This clonotype was seen at least ten times. The J gene is TRBJ2-5, the V gene TRBV5-1; no reliable D call. Germline CDR1 is SGHRS and CDR2 is YFSETQ. The V end lost 1 base, the J end lost 4 bases, and 14 bases lay between the germline ends. This CDR3 contains 15 residues. CDR3 residues: CASSLQPYRGETQYF. DNA of the CDR3: TGCGCCAGCAGCTTGCAGCCGTACCGTGGAGAGACCCAGTACTTC.

This clonotype was observed at least ten times. The rearrangement uses TRBV12-3 or TRBV12-4 and TRBJ2-7; a weak D match, TRBD2 (6 bases). CDR3 length: 14 amino acids. Trimming took 2 bases from V and 4 from J, leaving 12 bases between them. The CDR3 spells CASSLKAGAYEQYF. CDR3 in DNA: TGTGCCAGCAGTTTAAAAGCGGGCGCATACGAGCAGTACTTC.

Many counts were recorded for this clonotype. The chain links TRBV29-1 to TRBJ2-1; D is possibly TRBD1 or TRBD2 (5 bases each). This CDR3 comprises 10 residues. V was clipped by 4 bases and J by 15 bases, with 13 bases between them. Germline assignment: CDR1 SQVTM and CDR2 ANQGSEA. This CDR3 is CSVVSGTRFF. DNA for the CDR3: TGCAGCGTTGTTTCGGGGACCCGGTTCTTC.

This clonotype was counted ten times or more. The rearrangement joins TRBV29-1 to TRBJ1-1, with D unclear. The CDR3 totals 12 residues. The V gene lost 4 bases and the J gene lost 6 bases, with 12 bases spanning the gap. Germline V CDR1 and CDR2: SQVTM, ANQGSEA. The chain's CDR3 is CSVVTPGAEAFF. DNA of the CDR3: TGCAGCGTTGTGACTCCGGGCGCTGAAGCTTTCTTT.

This clonotype was detected many times. This sequence joins TRBV20-1 and TRBJ2-1, with 9 bases matching TRBD2. This CDR3 comprises 13 residues. CDR1 DFQATT and CDR2 SNEGSKA come from the germline V gene (reference sequence). J gave up 8 bases and V 5 bases, and 7 bases lay outside the gene matches. The CDR3 DNA follows: TGCAGTGCTTGGCGGGGGGGCGTCTATGAGCAGTTCTTC. It codes for CSAWRGGVYEQFF.

This clonotype was counted ten times or more. The V gene is TRBV7-3, the J gene TRBJ2-3, with TRBD2 matching over 10 bases. The CDR3 sequence is 15 residues long. CDR1 and CDR2 (germline): SGHTA, FQGTGA. The trim removed 2 bases at V and 7 bases at J, leaving 6 bases unmatched. CDR3 nucleotide sequence: TGTGCCAGCAGCTTATCTACTAGCGGGGCCAATACGCAGTATTTT. Its protein product is CASSLSTSGANTQYF.

Many counts were recorded for this clonotype. This chain joins TRBV6-1 and TRBJ1-1, with unresolved D. The V end was cut by 1 base, the J end by 10 bases, with 10 bases between. This CDR3 has 12 residues. Per the germline V gene, CDR1 is MNHNS and CDR2 is SASEGT. In nucleotides, the CDR3 is TGTGCCAGCAGTGAAGGACGGATTCGAGCTTTCTTT. It yields the protein CASSEGRIRAFF.

This clonotype was observed many times. This chain links TRBV20-1 with TRBJ2-5, with D unclear. Germline lookup yields CDR1 DFQATT and CDR2 SNEGSKA (reference sequence). This CDR3 has 12 residues. V lost 5 bases and J 7 bases, leaving 14 bases between the germline ends. The CDR3 region is CSASRLIGTQYF. The CDR3, as DNA: TGCAGTGCTTCCCGACTCATTGGGACCCAGTACTTC.

This clonotype was seen ten or more times. The chain uses TRBV5-1 and TRBJ2-2; D uncertain. Trimming left V 0 bases short and J 4 bases short, with 4 bases between. The germline V gene has CDR1 SGHRS and CDR2 YFSETQ. This CDR3 comprises 13 residues. Here the CDR3 DNA reads TGCGCCAGCAGCTTGGGATTCACCGGGGAGCTGTTTTTT. Amino acid sequence: CASSLGFTGELFF.

This clonotype was counted at least ten times. This chain uses TRBV20-1 with TRBJ1-1; 7 nucleotides agree with TRBD1. J gave up 4 bases and V 0 bases, and 2 bases lay outside the gene matches. The CDR3 runs 13 residues. Germline-derived CDR1 and CDR2 are DFQATT and SNEGSKA (reference sequence). CDR3 sequence: CSARDRGVTEAFF. CDR3 bases: TGCAGTGCTAGAGACAGGGGGGTCACTGAAGCTTTCTTT.

This clonotype was seen ten or more times. V and J are TRBV29-1 and TRBJ2-1; D is uncertain. V gave up 3 bases and J gave up 4 bases, with 4 bases separating them. From germline, CDR1 is SQVTM and CDR2 ANQGSEA. This CDR3 is 11 amino acids long. CDR3 amino acids: CSVETYNEQFF. The CDR3 DNA reads TGCAGCGTTGAGACTTACAATGAGCAGTTCTTC.

This clonotype is categorized as medium-sized. This rearrangement joins TRBV15 to TRBJ1-5; 7 bases agree with TRBD1. The CDR3 extends over 15 amino acids. After removal of 0 bases from V and 7 bases from J, the junction contained 6 bases not matched to a gene. Germline assignment: CDR1 LNHNV and CDR2 YYDKDF (reference sequence). CDR3 nucleotide sequence: TGTGCCACCAGCAGAGACCCACAGGGGAGGCAGCCCCAGCATTTT. This translates into CATSRDPQGRQPQHF.